These T cell receptor beta chains were read from a single sample in a study of chemoradiotherapy in HPV16-positive cancers. The method was immunoSEQ multiplex PCR; TCRdb's version includes in-frame clones alone and lacks a portion of them. The profile covers approximately 3,300 clones, with about 88% appearing a single time and roughly 5.1% taken by the ten largest. The material was tumor tissue, obtained from a patient who underwent chemoradiotherapy. Source of these receptors: a human donor with HPV-associated anogenital cancer. The CDR3 runs from the conserved cysteine through the conserved F or W. The D gene is left open where the match is weak. Size tells how often a clone was seen (once, few, many) or the class of an expanded clone, and some rows leave it out.

TRBV6-4	.	TRBD2	TRBJ2-2	TGTGCCAGCAGTGACTCTTCAGGGTGGCTAGCGGGAGTAAGGCGGGGAGCTGTTTTT	CASSDSSGWLAGVRRGAVF
TRBV5-1	.	.	TRBJ1-1	TGCGCCAGCAGCTTGGGGACAGACTCCGACACTGAAGCTTTCTTT	CASSLGTDSDTEAFF
TRBV13	.	TRBD2	TRBJ2-7	TGTGCCAGCAGCGCAGGACTAGCGGGGAGGTCCGAGCAGTACTTC	CASSAGLAGRSEQYF
TRBV19	.	.	TRBJ2-7	TGTGCCAGTAGTATTTCGGGAGCGACCTACGAGCAGTACTTC	CASSISGATYEQYF
TRBV6-6	.	.	TRBJ2-7	TGTGCCGCGGGACAGAACGCCTACGAGCAGTACTTC	CAAGQNAYEQYF
TRBV2	.	.	TRBJ2-7	TGTGCCAGCAGTGAGAGAGTGTCCTACGAGCAGTACTTC	CASSERVSYEQYF
TRBV15	.	TRBD2	TRBJ2-1	TGTGCCACCAGCAGACTAGCGGGAGAACTCATGGTTAATGAGCAGTTCTTC	CATSRLAGELMVNEQFF
TRBV18	.	.	TRBJ2-7	TGTGCCAGCTCACCGTCGGCAGGGACTTACTCCTACGAGCAGTACTTC	CASSPSAGTYSYEQYF
TRBV27	.	.	TRBJ1-2	TGTGCCAGCAGTTTCGTCCCCACAAGGTCCTATGGCTACACCTTC	CASSFVPTRSYGYTF
TRBV29-1	.	.	TRBJ1-5	TGCAGCGTTATCGAGGGCCCCAATCAGCCCCAGCATTTT	CSVIEGPNQPQHF
TRBV2	.	.	TRBJ1-1	TGTGCCAGCAGTGAAGGGGGGGACACTGAAGCTTTCTTT	CASSEGGDTEAFF
TRBV7-5	.	.	TRBJ2-7	TGTGTCAGAAGCTTGGCAGGGGATGAACAGCGGGAGGTCGAGCAGTACTTC	CVRSLAGDEQREVEQYF
TRBV7-9	hyperexpanded	TRBD1	TRBJ2-7	TGTGCCAGCAGCTTAACCGGGACAGGTGTCGAGCAGTACTTC	CASSLTGTGVEQYF
TRBV5-1	.	.	TRBJ2-1	TGCGCCAGCAGCTTAGGAAACAGGGAAATATACAATGAGCAGTTCTTC	CASSLGNREIYNEQFF
TRBV10-3	once	TRBD1	TRBJ2-5	TGTGCCATCAGTGAGGGGACAGGGCAAGAGACCCAGTACTTC	CAISEGTGQETQYF
TRBV11-3	.	TRBD1	TRBJ2-1	TGTGCCAGCAGCCCCGGGACAGGGTGGTATGAGCAGTTCTTC	CASSPGTGWYEQFF
TRBV9	once	TRBD2	TRBJ2-5	TGTGCCAGCAGCGATGGACTAGCGGGAGTAGGGGAGACCCAGTACTTC	CASSDGLAGVGETQYF
TRBV4-1	.	TRBD2	TRBJ2-1	TGCGCCAGCAGCCATCCGGGACTAGCGGGAGGCCCGAGGCGTGGTGAGCAGTTCTTC	CASSHPGLAGGPRRGEQFF
TRBV10-1	.	TRBD1	TRBJ2-7	TGCGCCAGGGGACAGGGGAAATACGAGCAGTACTTC	CARGQGKYEQYF
TRBV6-1	.	TRBD1	TRBJ2-3	TGTGCCAGCAGTGATCGCGGACAGGTGGTAGATACGCAGTATTTT	CASSDRGQVVDTQYF
TRBV30	.	.	TRBJ1-3	TGTGCCTGGAATCTTAGAGGATCTGGAAACACCATATATTTT	CAWNLRGSGNTIYF
TRBV4-1	once	.	TRBJ1-4	TGCGCCAGCAGCCGCAGCTCTATAACCAGGCAGGAGCTTGCAACTAATGAAAAACTGTTTTTT	CASSRSSITRQELATNEKLFF
TRBV11-2	once	.	TRBJ1-2	TGTGCCAGCAGCTTAGCTGAGGGTTGGGGCTACACCTTC	CASSLAEGWGYTF
TRBV7-3	few	TRBD2	TRBJ2-2	TGTGCCAGCAGCTTCGGGGCAGCGGGAGGCGCCGGGGAGCTGTTTTTT	CASSFGAAGGAGELFF
TRBV5-4	.	.	TRBJ2-5	TGTGCCAGCAGCCCCCGCCCGGAACGAGAGACCCAGTACTTC	CASSPRPERETQYF
TRBV21-1	few	.	TRBJ2-7	TGTGCCAGCAGCAAAGTATTCGAGCAGTACTTC	CASSKVFEQYF
TRBV4-1	.	.	TRBJ2-1	TGCGCCAGCAGCCAAGAGCCTCATGCCGGAGACTCCTACAATGAGCAGTTCTTC	CASSQEPHAGDSYNEQFF
TRBV7-3	few	.	TRBJ2-7	TGTGCCAGCAGCTCTAGCCGGGACCCCCCAGGAGAGCAGTACTTC	CASSSSRDPPGEQYF
TRBV9	.	TRBD2	TRBJ2-7	TGTGCCAGCAGCGCGGGCGGGGGCGAGCAGTACTTC	CASSAGGGEQYF
TRBV30	.	.	TRBJ1-1	TGTGCCTGGGGCCCGGGCCCGTTAATGGGGACTGAAGCTTTCTTT	CAWGPGPLMGTEAFF
TRBV28	.	.	TRBJ2-7	TGTGCCAGCAGGTCACCCTACAGGGATTTATCACCCTACGAGCAGTACTTC	CASRSPYRDLSPYEQYF
TRBV29-1	.	.	TRBJ1-2	TGCAGCGTTGAACTCCGGGCGGGGGACTACACCTTC	CSVELRAGDYTF
TRBV11-3	.	.	TRBJ2-1	TGTGCCAGCAGCTTAAGCGGAACCTCCTACAATGAGCAGTTCTTC	CASSLSGTSYNEQFF
TRBV5-6	.	TRBD1	TRBJ2-2	TGTGCCAGCAGACAGGGACAGACCTACACCGGGGAGCTGTTTTTT	CASRQGQTYTGELFF
TRBV19	.	TRBD1	TRBJ1-1	TGTGCCAGTAGCCAGGACAGGGAGGGCACTGAAGCTTTCTTT	CASSQDREGTEAFF
TRBV7-8	.	.	TRBJ1-6	TGTGCCAGCAGCTTAGGGACGAGGGATTCACCCCTCCACTTT	CASSLGTRDSPLHF
TRBV7-9	.	.	TRBJ2-7	TGTGCCAGCAGCCGGAGCGTGGTAGTCTACGAGCAGTACTTC	CASSRSVVVYEQYF
TRBV11-3	.	TRBD1	TRBJ1-1	TGTGCCAGCAGCACCGGACAGGCTCAAACTGAAGCTTTCTTT	CASSTGQAQTEAFF
TRBV4-1	.	.	TRBJ2-3	TGCGCCAGCAGCCCAACAAATGGTAGAGACACAGATACGCAGTATTTT	CASSPTNGRDTDTQYF
TRBV27	.	TRBD1	TRBJ2-7	TGTGCCAGCAAGAGGACAGGGGCCTACGAGCAGTACTTC	CASKRTGAYEQYF
TRBV6-1	.	.	TRBJ1-6	TGTGCCAGCAGTGAAACGATGGGGTCGAATTCACCCCTCCACTTT	CASSETMGSNSPLHF